The T cell receptor beta chain described here comes from a study of T cell responses to AZD1222 COVID-19 vaccine (TCRdb year 2021). Regarding the research as a whole: AZD1222 recipients whose second dose came at about 4 weeks and those whose second dose came at about 12 weeks were combined into one group, since spike-specific TCR depth and breadth did not differ between the two schedules. Trial participants were enrolled into age subgroups of 18-55, 56-69 and 70-plus years, which contained approximately 150, 28 and 58 TCR-sequenced participants, respectively. A total of 240 or so trial participants underwent TCR sequencing, of whom roughly 210 had received two doses of AZD1222 and some 26 had received two doses of the MenACWY control vaccine. The paper's findings and limits, for the study overall: Conclusions about previously exposed vaccinees were limited because only six AZD1222 recipients were SARS-CoV-2 seropositive at baseline. Spike-specific TCR breadth and depth rose significantly after two AZD1222 doses compared with day 0 and with MenACWY recipients. Participants were mostly white British, with more females than males. The authors suggested clonal diversity may have been underestimated. In the small 56-69-year group, the increase in depth fell short of significance, most likely because of low power. The whole spike protein was spanned by vaccine-associated CD4 TCRs, and dominant responses were seen in regions 160-218 and 743-854. Reportedly, close to half of the unique spike-specific TCRs recognized epitopes lying outside the regions that are mutated in the B.1.351 and B.1.1.7 variants. Because no day 14 peak-response samples were available, repertoires were characterized only after the peak T cell response.

As to this clone: The antigen it recognizes is unknown. No base quality information exists; no much larger clone differs at one position.

The CDR3 regions of human TCRbeta chains were analyzed by immunosequencing. From the authors' description of their analysis: Repertoire TCRs were checked for matches against a reference library of SARS-CoV-2-specific TCRs that had been generated using the MIRA antigen-specificity platform. Breadth was defined as the fraction of unique TCRs that were SARS-CoV-2-associated, and depth was defined as the fraction of total T cells that were SARS-CoV-2-associated. Using the MIRA data, each spike-specific TCR was mapped to the spike region that the TCR reacts to and placed in a CD4 or CD8 class. Log10-transformed breadth and depth values were compared by one-way ANOVA with Sidak's multiple comparisons tests. TCRdb provides this immuneACCESS table in a form limited to in-frame rearrangements. Some clones are lacking; in checked studies, under half of them reflect an unresolved V gene, and why the rest are absent is not known. D and trimming were read from the DNA, whereas the V and J calls and clone size are those reported in that table. For this sample there are 130,000 to 150,000 clones; 80% to 95% appear just once. 1.7% of the sample is in the top ten clones.

The time point label corresponds to: baseline before first vaccination. Vaccinee samples were obtained from the UK trials COV001 and COV002, which included a single-blind randomized controlled phase 2/3 trial of AZD1222 (ChAdOx1 nCoV-19) in healthy adults. For TCRbeta chain sequencing, PBMC samples from trial participants were taken at day 0 and at day 28 after the second dose. The CDR3 measures 17 amino acids from cysteine to phenylalanine. Only the CDR3 DNA is retained, 51 bases long and in frame from the first base. Taken from the germline V gene, the CDR1 and CDR2 loops are KGHDR and SFDVKD. From V the trimming removes 2 bases and from J it removes 5 bases, while the gene matches leave 8 bases of the junction unaccounted for.

The source was peripheral blood, collected on day 0 of AZD1222 vaccination. The receptor was isolated from an adult in good health. Recombination connected TRBV24-1 to TRBJ2-3; 11 of the junction bases match TRBD1. The nucleotide sequence is TGTGCCACCAGTGATTCTGGACAGGGGGCTTTTGGAGATACGCAGTATTTT. The translation is CATSDSGQGAFGDTQYF.